Following are 23 T cell receptor beta chains from one sample sequenced in a study of lymphopenia after photon versus proton radiotherapy. The method was immunoSEQ multiplex PCR; TCRdb's version includes in-frame clones alone and lacks a portion of them. The sample contains approximately 25,000 clones, over 80% of which appear only once. Here the sequenced sample was peripheral blood, taken from a patient treated with proton-based radiotherapy. These TCRs come from a woman in her 70s with pancreatic cancer.

Here the CDR3 DNA reads TGTGCCAGCAGCGTAGCGGGAGGTCTTGCAGATACGCAGTATTTT. This codes for CASSVAGGLADTQYF. This chain connects TRBV9 to TRBJ2-3, with 7 positions matching TRBD2. V lost 0 bases, J lost 4 bases, and 5 bases stayed unmatched. Germline assignment: CDR1 SGDLS and CDR2 YYNGEE. The CDR3 is made up of 15 amino acids.

The chain combines TRBV27 with TRBJ1-1, with D unresolved. This CDR3 region has 14 residues. Trimming shortened V by 9 bases and J by 2 bases, and 16 bases separated the two germline ends. Germline-derived CDR1 and CDR2 are MNHEY and SMNVEV (reference sequence). In DNA form, the CDR3 reads TGTGCCAGTACTGACGGGTGGCCTAACACTGAAGCTTTCTTT. Its protein is CASTDGWPNTEAFF.

V gene TRBV5-1 combines with J gene TRBJ2-3; 8 bases are a match to TRBD2. V trimming: 7 bases; J trimming: 1 base; junction bases outside the gene matches: 2. The CDR3 is 13 amino acids. The V gene's germline CDR1 is SGHRS and CDR2 YFSETQ. The CDR3 is CASFGRGTDTQYF. The DNA for the CDR3 is TGCGCCAGCTTCGGGAGGGGCACAGATACGCAGTATTTT.

This chain connects TRBV19 to TRBJ1-2; the match to TRBD1 covers 7 bases. The CDR3 runs to 13 residues. The germline gives CDR1 LNHDA, CDR2 SQIVND (reference sequence). Trimming cost V 9 bases and J 5 bases; bases outside gene matches: 9. The CDR3 DNA sequence: TGTGCCAGCTCTCCCGGGACAGAGTATGGCTACACCTTC. Translated: CASSPGTEYGYTF.

V usage is TRBV29-1 and J usage is TRBJ2-5; a weak D match, TRBD1 (7 bases). The CDR3 extends over 14 amino acids. The V end lost 6 bases, the J end lost 7 bases, and 21 bases lay between the germline ends. From germline, CDR1 is SQVTM and CDR2 ANQGSEA. CDR3 in amino acids: CSVGGGQAHGTQYF. CDR3 coding DNA: TGCAGCGTCGGGGGAGGACAGGCCCATGGGACCCAGTACTTC.

The chain carries TRBV27 and TRBJ1-4; D is undetermined. There are 13 residues in the CDR3. Trimming cost V 2 bases and J 8 bases, with 9 bases left between them. The germline V gene has CDR1 MNHEY and CDR2 SMNVEV (reference sequence). CDR3 sequence (DNA): TGTGCCAGCAGTTTAGTAGAAGGCGAAAAACTGTTTTTT. It is translated as CASSLVEGEKLFF.

V is TRBV4-3 and J is TRBJ2-7; the D gene is possibly TRBD1 (6 bases). CDR1 LGHNA and CDR2 YSLEER come from the germline V gene. The CDR3 runs 19 residues. V shed 0 bases and J shed 0 bases, with 21 bases lying between them. In DNA, the CDR3 is TGCGCCAGCAGCCAAGATCCGGGAAGGTGGGGGCAGGGCTCCTACGAGCAGTACTTC. It yields the protein CASSQDPGRWGQGSYEQYF.

V and J are TRBV7-2 and TRBJ2-2; D possibly corresponds to TRBD2 (6 bases). Trimming took off 4 bases at V and 6 bases at J, with 15 bases between the two ends. Germline V lookup: CDR1 SGHTA, CDR2 FQGNSA. The CDR3 extends over 15 amino acids. The CDR3 DNA reads as TGTGCCAGCAGCTGGAGGGTTTTAGTATCCGGGGAGCTGTTTTTT. Residues: CASSWRVLVSGELFF.

The CDR3 is CASSWGVGGVYGANVLTF. CDR3 nucleotide sequence: TGTGCCAGCAGCTGGGGGGTTGGAGGGGTATATGGGGCCAACGTCCTGACTTTC. The rearrangement joins TRBV7-8 to TRBJ2-6; D perhaps matches TRBD2 (6 bases). This CDR3 has 18 residues. Trimming removed 4 bases at V and 3 bases at J, with 19 bases between. CDR1 and CDR2 from the germline V gene are SGHVS and FQNEAQ.

The J gene is TRBJ2-2, the V gene TRBV18, with 11 positions matching TRBD2. This CDR3 has 16 amino acids. V lost 5 bases to trimming and J lost 1 base; unmatched junction nucleotides: 3. Germline V gives CDR1 KGHSH, CDR2 LQKENI. DNA of the CDR3: TGTGCCAGCTCATCCGGGACTAGCGGGAACACCGGGGAGCTGTTTTTT. Translation gives CASSSGTSGNTGELFF.

The chain uses TRBV19 and TRBJ2-1, with D unresolved. Germline V CDR1 and CDR2: LNHDA, SQIVND (reference sequence). V was pared by 7 bases and J by 8 bases, with 24 bases between. The length of the CDR3 is 16 residues. Written as DNA, the CDR3 is TGTGCCAGTATATCCCCCCGAGAGTGGTTATATCATGAGCAGTTCTTC. The encoded protein is CASISPREWLYHEQFF. Complete variable domain (other parts from reference TRBV19 and TRBJ2-1): DGGITQSPKYLFRKEGQNVTLSCEQNLNHDAMYWYRQDPGQGLRLIYYSQIVNDFQKGDIAEGYSVSREKKESFPLTVTSAQKNPTAFYLCASISPREWLYHEQFFGPGTRLTVL.

The chain links TRBV14 to TRBJ2-3; D is unclear. CDR3 length equals 15 residues. Trimming cost V 1 base and J 2 bases, with 10 bases left between them. The germline CDR1 and CDR2 sequences are SGHDN and FVKESK. CDR3 amino acids: CASSQGFRNTDTQYF. The CDR3 bases are TGTGCCAGCAGCCAAGGTTTCAGGAACACAGATACGCAGTATTTT.

The chain has TRBV2 and TRBJ2-2, with 7 bases identical to TRBD2. Unmatched junction bases numbered 6, after V lost 7 bases and J lost 4 bases. Germline V gene sequence: CDR1 SNHLY, CDR2 FYNNEI. This CDR3 comprises 14 residues. This CDR3 is CASKAGVGTGELFF. DNA for the CDR3: TGTGCCAGCAAGGCGGGAGTGGGCACCGGGGAGCTGTTTTTT.

CDR3 sequence (DNA): TGTGCCAGCAGCTTCCTGGGGGGAAGTAGGACAGATACGCAGTATTTT. Its translation: CASSFLGGSRTDTQYF. The chain employs TRBV5-5 and TRBJ2-3; tentatively, D is TRBD2 (6 bases). The germline V and J ends were trimmed by 2 bases and 3 bases, with 16 bases remaining between them. The CDR3 covers 16 residues. Germline loops: CDR1 SGHKS, CDR2 YYEKEE (reference sequence).

This clone was recorded only once. The genes are TRBV7-9 and TRBJ1-1; maybe TRBD1 (5 bases). Deletions cut 0 bases from V and 1 base from J, with 6 bases between. Germline CDR1 and CDR2: SEHNR and FQNEAQ (reference sequence). There are 14 residues in the CDR3. The CDR3 DNA reads as TGTGCCAGCAGCTTAGCGCAGGGGAACACTGAAGCTTTCTTT. Its translation: CASSLAQGNTEAFF. Combining the CDR3 with reference TRBV7-9 and TRBJ1-1 gives the whole variable domain DTGVSQNPRHKITKRGQNVTFRCDPISEHNRLYWYRQTLGQGPEFLTYFQNEAQLEKSRLLSDRFSAERPKGSFSTLEIQRTEQGDSAMYLCASSLAQGNTEAFFGQGTRLTVV.

This clone was seen only once. The chain links TRBV5-4 to TRBJ2-5; 9 bases map to TRBD1. The J call may be mistaken, given a closer DNA end match to TRBJ2-7. CDR1 and CDR2 from the germline V gene are SGHNT and YYREEE (reference sequence). The CDR3 spans 13 residues. The CDR3 coding sequence is TGTGCCAGCAGTAGGGACAGGGAAGGCGAGCAGTACTTC. This translates into CASSRDREGEQYF.

V and J are TRBV28 and TRBJ1-6; D is uncertain. Trimming pared 5 bases from V and 7 bases from J, leaving 12 bases between. CDR1 is MDHEN, CDR2 SYDVKM, per germline. This CDR3 comprises 14 residues. The CDR3 reads CASSRLAWNSPLHF. The CDR3 region has the DNA TGTGCCAGCAGTAGGCTTGCGTGGAATTCACCCCTCCACTTT.

The genes are TRBV6-5 and TRBJ2-1; the match to TRBD2 covers 7 bases. The CDR3 is made up of 14 amino acids. CDR1 is MNHEY and CDR2 is SVGAGI in the germline V gene. With 7 bases clipped from V and 5 bases from J, the junction kept 8 bases outside the gene matches. CDR3 in amino acids: CASKRLAEDNEQFF. CDR3 coding DNA: TGTGCCAGCAAGCGTCTAGCGGAAGACAATGAGCAGTTCTTC.

The V and J genes are TRBV5-4 and TRBJ2-1; maybe TRBD2 (5 bases). Trimming cost V 3 bases and J 7 bases, with 11 bases left between them. CDR3 length: 13 residues. Per germline, CDR1 SGHNT and CDR2 YYREEE (reference sequence). The chain's CDR3 is CASSSGLQNEQFF. CDR3 nucleotides: TGTGCCAGCAGCTCCGGACTCCAGAATGAGCAGTTCTTC.

The chain recombines TRBV7-6 with TRBJ2-3; 8 nucleotides align to TRBD1. V was pared by 4 bases and J by 0 bases, with 3 bases of the junction left unmatched. Per the germline V gene, CDR1 is SGHVS and CDR2 is FNYEAQ. This CDR3 region has 15 residues. CDR3 residues: CASSSTGASTDTQYF. The CDR3 DNA sequence: TGTGCCAGCAGCTCGACAGGGGCTAGCACAGATACGCAGTATTTT.

This clone was seen only a few times. The chain employs TRBV7-9 and TRBJ2-7; D is ambiguous. The CDR3 is 14 amino acids. Per germline, CDR1 SEHNR and CDR2 FQNEAQ (reference sequence). Trimming cost V 1 base and J 3 bases, with 10 bases left between them. The DNA for the CDR3 is TGTGCCAGCAGCTTAGACCTATTCATCTACGAGCAGTACTTC. Amino acid sequence: CASSLDLFIYEQYF.

This clone was found a few times. The J gene is TRBJ2-5, the V gene TRBV30; D might be TRBD2 (5 bases). The CDR3 sequence is 16 residues long. Trimming removed 5 bases at V and 5 bases at J, with 24 bases between. The germline gives CDR1 GTSNPN, CDR2 SVGIG (reference sequence). DNA for the CDR3: TGTGCCTGGGCGGGTAAGGGATGGGGAAATAGGGAGACCCAGTACTTC. This gives the protein CAWAGKGWGNRETQYF.

The chain links TRBV2 to TRBJ2-7; unclear D gene. The CDR3 runs 13 residues. V was cut by 8 bases and J by 0 bases, with 11 bases left in between. Germline loops: CDR1 SNHLY, CDR2 FYNNEI. CDR3 coding DNA: TGTGCCAGCTCCCGAGGCGTCTCCTACGAGCAGTACTTC. Protein sequence: CASSRGVSYEQYF.